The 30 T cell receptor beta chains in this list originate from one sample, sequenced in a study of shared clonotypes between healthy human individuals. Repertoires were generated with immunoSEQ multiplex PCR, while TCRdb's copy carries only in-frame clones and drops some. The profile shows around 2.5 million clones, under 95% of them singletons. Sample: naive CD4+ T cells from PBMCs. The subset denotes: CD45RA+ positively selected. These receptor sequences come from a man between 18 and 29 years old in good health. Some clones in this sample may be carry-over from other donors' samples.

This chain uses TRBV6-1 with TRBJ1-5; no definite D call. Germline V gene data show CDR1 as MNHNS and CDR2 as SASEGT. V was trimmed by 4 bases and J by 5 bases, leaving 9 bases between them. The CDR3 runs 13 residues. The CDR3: CASSGRWDQPQHF. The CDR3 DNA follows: TGTGCCAGCAGTGGGCGGTGGGATCAGCCCCAGCATTTT.

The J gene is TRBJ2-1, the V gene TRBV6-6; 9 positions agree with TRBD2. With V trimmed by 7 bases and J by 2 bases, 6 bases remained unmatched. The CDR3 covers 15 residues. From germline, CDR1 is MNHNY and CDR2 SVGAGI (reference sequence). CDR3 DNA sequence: TGTGCCAGCACCCCTATAGCGGGAGCCTACAATGAGCAGTTCTTC. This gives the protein CASTPIAGAYNEQFF.

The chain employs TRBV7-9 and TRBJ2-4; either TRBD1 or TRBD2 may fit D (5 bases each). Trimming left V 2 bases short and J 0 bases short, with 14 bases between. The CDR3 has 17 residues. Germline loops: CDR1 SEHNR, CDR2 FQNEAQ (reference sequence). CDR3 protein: CASSLTPQGAAKNIQYF. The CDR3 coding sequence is TGTGCCAGCAGCTTAACCCCGCAGGGAGCAGCCAAAAACATTCAGTACTTC.

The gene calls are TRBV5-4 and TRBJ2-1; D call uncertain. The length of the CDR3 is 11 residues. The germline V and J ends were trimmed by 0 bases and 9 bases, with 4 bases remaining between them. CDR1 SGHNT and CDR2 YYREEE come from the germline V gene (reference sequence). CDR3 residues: CASSLVTEQFF. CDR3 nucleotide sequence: TGTGCCAGCAGCTTGGTGACTGAGCAGTTCTTC.

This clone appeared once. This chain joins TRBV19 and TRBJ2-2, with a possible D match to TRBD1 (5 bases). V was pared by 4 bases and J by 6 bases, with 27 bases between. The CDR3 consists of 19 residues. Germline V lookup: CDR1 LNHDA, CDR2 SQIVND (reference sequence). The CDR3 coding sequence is TGTGCCAGTAGTAAATACCAGAGGCGTGGGGCCTTGAGTCCCGGGGAGCTGTTTTTT. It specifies CASSKYQRRGALSPGELFF. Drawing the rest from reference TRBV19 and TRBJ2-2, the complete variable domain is DGGITQSPKYLFRKEGQNVTLSCEQNLNHDAMYWYRQDPGQGLRLIYYSQIVNDFQKGDIAEGYSVSREKKESFPLTVTSAQKNPTAFYLCASSKYQRRGALSPGELFFGEGSRLTVL.

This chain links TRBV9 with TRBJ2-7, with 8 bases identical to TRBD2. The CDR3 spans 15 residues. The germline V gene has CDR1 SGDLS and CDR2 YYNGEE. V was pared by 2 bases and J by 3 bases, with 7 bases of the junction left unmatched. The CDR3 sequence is CASSVAGGINYEQYF. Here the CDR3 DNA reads TGTGCCAGCAGCGTGGCGGGAGGCATCAACTACGAGCAGTACTTC.

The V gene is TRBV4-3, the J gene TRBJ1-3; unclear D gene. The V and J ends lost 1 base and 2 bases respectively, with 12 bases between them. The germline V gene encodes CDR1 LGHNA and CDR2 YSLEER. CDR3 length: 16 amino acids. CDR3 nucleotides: TGCGCCAGCAGCCAAGGTCGAACAGAACCTGGAAACACCATATATTTT. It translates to CASSQGRTEPGNTIYF.

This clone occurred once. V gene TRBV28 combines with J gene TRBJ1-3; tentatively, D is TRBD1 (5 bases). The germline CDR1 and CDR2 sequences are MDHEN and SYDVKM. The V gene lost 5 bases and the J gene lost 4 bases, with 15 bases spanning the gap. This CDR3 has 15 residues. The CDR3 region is CASSERRDGGNTIYF. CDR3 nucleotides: TGTGCCAGCAGTGAACGTCGGGACGGGGGAAACACCATATATTTT.

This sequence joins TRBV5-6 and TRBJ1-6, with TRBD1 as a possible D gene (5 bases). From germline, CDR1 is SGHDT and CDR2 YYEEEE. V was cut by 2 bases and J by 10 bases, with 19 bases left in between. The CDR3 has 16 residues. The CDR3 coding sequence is TGTGCCAGCAGCTTTAGATTTAGGCAGGGCGGCTCACCCCTCCACTTT. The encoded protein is CASSFRFRQGGSPLHF.

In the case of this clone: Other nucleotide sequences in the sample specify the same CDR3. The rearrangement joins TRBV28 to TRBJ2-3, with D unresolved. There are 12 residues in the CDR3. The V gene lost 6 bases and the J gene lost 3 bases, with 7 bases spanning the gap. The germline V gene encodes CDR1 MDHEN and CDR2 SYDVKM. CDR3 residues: CASSLTTDTQYF. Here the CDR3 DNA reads TGTGCCAGCAGCCTTACTACAGATACGCAGTATTTT.

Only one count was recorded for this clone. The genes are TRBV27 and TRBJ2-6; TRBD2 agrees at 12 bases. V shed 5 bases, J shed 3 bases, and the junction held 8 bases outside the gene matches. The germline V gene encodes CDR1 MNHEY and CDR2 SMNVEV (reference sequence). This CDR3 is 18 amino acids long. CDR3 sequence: CASSPRLAGVLGANVLTF. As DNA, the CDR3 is TGTGCCAGCAGTCCCAGACTAGCGGGAGTACTTGGGGCCAACGTCCTGACTTTC.

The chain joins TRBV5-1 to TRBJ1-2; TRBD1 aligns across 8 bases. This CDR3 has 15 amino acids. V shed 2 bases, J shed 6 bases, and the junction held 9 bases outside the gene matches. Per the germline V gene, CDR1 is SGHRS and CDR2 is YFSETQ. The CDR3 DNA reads TGCGCCAGCAGCTTATATGGACAGGGCGTCAATGGCTACACCTTC. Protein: CASSLYGQGVNGYTF.

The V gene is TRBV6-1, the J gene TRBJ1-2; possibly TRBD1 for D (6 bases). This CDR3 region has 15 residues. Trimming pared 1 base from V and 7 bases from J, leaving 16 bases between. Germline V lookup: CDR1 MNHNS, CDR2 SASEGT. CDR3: CASSEDREPPVGYTF. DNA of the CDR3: TGTGCCAGCAGTGAAGACAGGGAACCGCCTGTTGGCTACACCTTC.

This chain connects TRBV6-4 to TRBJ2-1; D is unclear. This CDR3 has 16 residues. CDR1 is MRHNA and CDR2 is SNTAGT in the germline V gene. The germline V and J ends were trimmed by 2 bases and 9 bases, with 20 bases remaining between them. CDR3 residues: CASSDRPAIPSGEQFF. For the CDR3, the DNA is TGTGCCAGCAGTGACCGCCCCGCCATCCCTTCGGGTGAGCAGTTCTTC.

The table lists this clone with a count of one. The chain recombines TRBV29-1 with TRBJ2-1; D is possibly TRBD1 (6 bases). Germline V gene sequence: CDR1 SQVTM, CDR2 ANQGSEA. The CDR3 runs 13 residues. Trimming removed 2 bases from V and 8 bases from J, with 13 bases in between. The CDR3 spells CSVETGTSDEQFF. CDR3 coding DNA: TGCAGCGTTGAAACAGGGACCTCGGATGAGCAGTTCTTC.

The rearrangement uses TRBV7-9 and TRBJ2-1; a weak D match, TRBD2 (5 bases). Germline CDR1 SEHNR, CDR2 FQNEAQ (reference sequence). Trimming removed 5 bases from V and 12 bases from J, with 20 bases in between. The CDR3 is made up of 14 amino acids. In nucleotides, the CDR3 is TGTGCCAGCAGCACCGGGGATGGGAGAAGTGGGCAGTTCTTC. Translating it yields CASSTGDGRSGQFF.

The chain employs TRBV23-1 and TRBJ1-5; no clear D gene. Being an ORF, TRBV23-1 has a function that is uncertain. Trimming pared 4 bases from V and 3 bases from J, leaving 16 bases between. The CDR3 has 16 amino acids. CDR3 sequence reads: CASSPTIVTDNQPQHF. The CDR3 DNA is TGCGCCAGCAGTCCAACAATCGTAACAGACAATCAGCCCCAGCATTTT.

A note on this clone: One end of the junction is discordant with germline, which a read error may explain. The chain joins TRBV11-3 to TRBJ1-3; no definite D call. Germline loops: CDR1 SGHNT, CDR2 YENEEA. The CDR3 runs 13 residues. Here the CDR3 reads CASSPGYGTPLDF. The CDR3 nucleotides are TGTGCCAGCAGCCCTGGGTATGGCACCCCCTTGGATTTT.

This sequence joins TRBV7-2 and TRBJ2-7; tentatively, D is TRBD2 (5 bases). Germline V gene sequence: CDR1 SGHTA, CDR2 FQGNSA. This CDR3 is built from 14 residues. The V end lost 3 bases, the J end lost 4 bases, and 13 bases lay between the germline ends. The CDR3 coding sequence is TGTGCCAGCAGCTTTGGACTGGGTTGGTACGAGCAGTACTTC. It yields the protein CASSFGLGWYEQYF.

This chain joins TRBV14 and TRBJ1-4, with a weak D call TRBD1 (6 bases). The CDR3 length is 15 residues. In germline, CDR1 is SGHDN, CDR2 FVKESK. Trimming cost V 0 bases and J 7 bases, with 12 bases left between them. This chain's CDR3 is CASSQDKARGEKLFF. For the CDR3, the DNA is TGTGCCAGCAGCCAAGATAAGGCCAGGGGTGAAAAACTGTTTTTT.

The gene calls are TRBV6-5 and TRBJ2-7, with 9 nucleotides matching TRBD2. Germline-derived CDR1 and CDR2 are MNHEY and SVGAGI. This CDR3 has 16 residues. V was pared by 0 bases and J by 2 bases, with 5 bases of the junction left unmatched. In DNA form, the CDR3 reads TGTGCCAGCAGTTACTCTGGCGGGAGGGCCACCTACGAGCAGTACTTC. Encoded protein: CASSYSGGRATYEQYF.

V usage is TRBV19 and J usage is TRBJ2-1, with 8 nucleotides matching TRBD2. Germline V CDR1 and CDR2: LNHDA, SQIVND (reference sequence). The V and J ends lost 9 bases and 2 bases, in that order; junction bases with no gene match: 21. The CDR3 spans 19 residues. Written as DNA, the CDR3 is TGTGCCAGCGCACCCGCCGGATGGGGAGCGGGAGCTACCTACAATGAGCAGTTCTTC. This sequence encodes CASAPAGWGAGATYNEQFF.

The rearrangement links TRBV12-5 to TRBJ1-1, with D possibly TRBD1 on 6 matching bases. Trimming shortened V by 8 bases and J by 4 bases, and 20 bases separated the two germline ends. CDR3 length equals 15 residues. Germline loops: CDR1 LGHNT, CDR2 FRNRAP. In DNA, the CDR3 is TGTGCTAGTTCATTCGCAGACAGGCTGGGCACTGAAGCTTTCTTT. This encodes CASSFADRLGTEAFF.

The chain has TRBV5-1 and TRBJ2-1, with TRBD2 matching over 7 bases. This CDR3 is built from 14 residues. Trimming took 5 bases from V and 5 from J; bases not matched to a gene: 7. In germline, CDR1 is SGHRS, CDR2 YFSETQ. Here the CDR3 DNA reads TGCGCCAGCAGTGGCGGGAGCCCCCACAATGAGCAGTTCTTC. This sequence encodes CASSGGSPHNEQFF.

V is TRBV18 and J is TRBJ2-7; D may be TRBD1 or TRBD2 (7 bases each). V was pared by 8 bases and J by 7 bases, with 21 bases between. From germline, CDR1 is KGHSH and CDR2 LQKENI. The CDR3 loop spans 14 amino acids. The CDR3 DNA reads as TGTGCCAGCAAACTTTCAGGGGGGGACTTAGAGCAGTACTTC. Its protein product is CASKLSGGDLEQYF. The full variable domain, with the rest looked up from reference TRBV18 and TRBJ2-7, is NAGVMQNPRHLVRRRGQEARLRCSPMKGHSHVYWYRQLPEEGLKFMVYLQKENIIDESGMPKERFSAEFPKEGPSILRIQQVVRGDSAAYFCASKLSGGDLEQYFGPGTRLTVT.

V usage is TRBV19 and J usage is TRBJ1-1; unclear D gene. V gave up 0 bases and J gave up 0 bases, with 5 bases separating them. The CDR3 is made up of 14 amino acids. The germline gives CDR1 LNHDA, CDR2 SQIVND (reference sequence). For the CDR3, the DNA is TGTGCCAGTAGTATAGAGGCCCTGAACACTGAAGCTTTCTTT. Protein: CASSIEALNTEAFF.

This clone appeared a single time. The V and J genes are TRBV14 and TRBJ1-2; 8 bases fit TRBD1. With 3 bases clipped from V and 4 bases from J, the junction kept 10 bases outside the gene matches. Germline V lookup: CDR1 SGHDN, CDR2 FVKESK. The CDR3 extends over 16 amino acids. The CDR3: CASSQVGPTGVYGYTF. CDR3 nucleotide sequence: TGTGCCAGCAGCCAGGTTGGTCCGACAGGGGTCTATGGCTACACCTTC.

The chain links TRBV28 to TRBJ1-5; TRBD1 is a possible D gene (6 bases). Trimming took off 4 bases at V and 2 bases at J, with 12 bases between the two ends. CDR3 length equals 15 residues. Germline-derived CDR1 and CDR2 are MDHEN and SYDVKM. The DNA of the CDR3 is TGTGCCAGCAGTTCCCCCGCAGGGGGCAATCAGCCCCAGCATTTT. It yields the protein CASSSPAGGNQPQHF.

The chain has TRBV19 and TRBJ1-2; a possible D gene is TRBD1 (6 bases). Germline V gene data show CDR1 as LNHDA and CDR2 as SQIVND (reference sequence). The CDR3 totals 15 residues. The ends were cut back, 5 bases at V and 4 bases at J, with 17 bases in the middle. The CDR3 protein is CASSVSGGPGYGYTF. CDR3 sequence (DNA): TGTGCCAGTAGTGTCTCCGGGGGCCCCGGCTATGGCTACACCTTC.

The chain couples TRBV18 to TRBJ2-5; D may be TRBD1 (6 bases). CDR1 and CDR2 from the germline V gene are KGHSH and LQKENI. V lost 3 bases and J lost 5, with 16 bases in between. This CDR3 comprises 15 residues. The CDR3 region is CASSPRDTGAETQYF. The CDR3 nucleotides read TGTGCCAGCTCACCGAGGGACACCGGGGCGGAGACCCAGTACTTC.